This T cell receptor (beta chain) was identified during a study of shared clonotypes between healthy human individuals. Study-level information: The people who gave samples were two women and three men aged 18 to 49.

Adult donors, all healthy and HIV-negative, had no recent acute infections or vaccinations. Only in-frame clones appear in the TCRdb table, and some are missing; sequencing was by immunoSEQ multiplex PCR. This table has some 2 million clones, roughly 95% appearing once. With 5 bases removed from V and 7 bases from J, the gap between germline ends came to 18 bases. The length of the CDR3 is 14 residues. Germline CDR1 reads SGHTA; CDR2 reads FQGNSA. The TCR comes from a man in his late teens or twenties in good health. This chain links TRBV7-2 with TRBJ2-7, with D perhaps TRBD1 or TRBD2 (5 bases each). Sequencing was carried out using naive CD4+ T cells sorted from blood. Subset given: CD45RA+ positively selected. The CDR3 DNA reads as TGTGCCAGCAGCCACCGGGACGGAGCTCTGGAGCAGTACTTC. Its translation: CASSHRDGALEQYF.